This TCR beta chain was captured by sequencing in a study of PD-1 blockade in classical Hodgkin lymphoma. Data came from immunoSEQ multiplex PCR; TCRdb stores just in-frame clones and leaves some out. This sample has tens of thousands of clones, with 70% to 90% found just once. Relapse was seen in all patients after autologous stem cell transplantation, and brentuximab vedotin exposure was variable. Here the sequenced sample was peripheral blood mononuclear cells (PBMCs), taken before the second cycle of nivolumab. The clonotype comes from a human donor with classical Hodgkin lymphoma.

CDR3: CASSSRTSGRRYEQYF. The CDR3 DNA is TGTGCCAGCAGCAGCCGGACTAGCGGAAGGCGCTACGAGCAGTACTTC. The chain links TRBV27 to TRBJ2-7; 10 positions agree with TRBD2. The germline V gene has CDR1 MNHEY and CDR2 SMNVEV (reference sequence). The CDR3 contains 16 residues. Unmatched junction bases numbered 11, after V lost 6 bases and J lost 3 bases.